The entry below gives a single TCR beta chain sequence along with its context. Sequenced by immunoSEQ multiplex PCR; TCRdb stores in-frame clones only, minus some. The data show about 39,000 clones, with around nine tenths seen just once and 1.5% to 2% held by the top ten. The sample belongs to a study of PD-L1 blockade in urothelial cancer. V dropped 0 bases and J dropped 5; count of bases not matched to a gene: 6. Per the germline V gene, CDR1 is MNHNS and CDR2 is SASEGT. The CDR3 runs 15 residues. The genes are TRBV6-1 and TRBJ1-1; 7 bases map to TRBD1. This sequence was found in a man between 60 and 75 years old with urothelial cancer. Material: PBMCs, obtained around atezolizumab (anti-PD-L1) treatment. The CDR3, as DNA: TGTGCCAGCAGTGAAGCATGGAGGGGGCGGACTGAAGCTTTCTTT. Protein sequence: CASSEAWRGRTEAFF.